This T cell receptor (beta chain) was sequenced during a study of OX40 agonist ivuxolimab in advanced cancers. Study results and caveats: At 0.1 to 3.0 mg/kg and by week 6, clonal expansion occurred in CD4+ and CD8+ blood T cells.

V was pared by 0 bases and J by 1 base, with 7 bases between. The CDR3 runs to 14 residues. Germline values: CDR1 SEHNR, CDR2 FQNEAQ (reference sequence). Here immunoSEQ multiplex PCR was the method, and the copy in TCRdb shows in-frame clones only, minus some. The table includes about 19,000 clones, 75% to 85% detected once. Concerning this clone: Its target is not known.

The source was CD4+ or CD8+ T cells sorted from blood, collected in a trial of the OX40 agonist ivuxolimab. The receptor comes from an adult with an advanced solid tumor such as melanoma, head and neck, liver or kidney cancer. V gene TRBV7-9 combines with J gene TRBJ2-7; D may correspond to TRBD1 or TRBD2 (5 bases each). The CDR3 reads CASSLAGPSYEQYF. CDR3 nucleotides: TGTGCCAGCAGCTTAGCGGGACCTTCCTACGAGCAGTACTTC.